In its sample, the clone carrying this T cell receptor (beta chain) was seen once. This sample stems from a study of blood T cell repertoires in COVID-19. On the study more broadly: Both acute and convalescent COVID-19 samples were obtained from the United States, Italy and Spain. In each case, the material was cDNA or gDNA derived from T cells, B-cell-depleted T cells, or PBMCs.

Trimming stripped 1 base from V and 7 bases from J, with 10 bases between. This CDR3 comprises 13 residues. CDR1 and CDR2 from the germline V gene are SGHVS and FQNEAQ. Methods used by the authors: Reference gene primer amplification gave estimated nucleated cell counts. Here immunoSEQ multiplex PCR was the method, and the copy in TCRdb shows in-frame clones only, minus some. For V, J and clone size, that table is used; D and trimming come from the DNA. Of 95,000 to 120,000 clones in the sample, over 75% were seen once. This rearrangement joins TRBV7-8 to TRBJ2-5, with a tentative D call TRBD2 (6 bases). The sequenced material came from peripheral blood. The receptor comes from a woman aged 70 to 79 with acute or convalescent COVID-19. The CDR3 spells CASSLERRGTQYF. The CDR3 DNA follows: TGTGCCAGCAGCTTAGAACGGCGGGGGACCCAGTACTTC.